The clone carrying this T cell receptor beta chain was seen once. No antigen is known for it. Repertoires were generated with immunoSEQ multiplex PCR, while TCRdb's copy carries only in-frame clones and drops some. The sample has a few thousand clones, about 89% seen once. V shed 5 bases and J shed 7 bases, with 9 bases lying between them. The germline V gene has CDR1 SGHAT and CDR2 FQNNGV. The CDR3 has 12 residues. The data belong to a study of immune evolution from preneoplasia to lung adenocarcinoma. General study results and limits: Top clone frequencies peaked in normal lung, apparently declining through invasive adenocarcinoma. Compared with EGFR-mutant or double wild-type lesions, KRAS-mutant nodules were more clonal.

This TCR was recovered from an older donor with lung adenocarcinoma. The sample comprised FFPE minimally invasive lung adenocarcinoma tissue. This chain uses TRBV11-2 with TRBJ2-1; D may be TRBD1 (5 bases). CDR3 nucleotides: TGTGCCAGCAGCCTTGGACATAATGAGCAGTTCTTC. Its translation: CASSLGHNEQFF.